These 23 T cell receptor beta chains were sequenced from one sample in a study of T cell clonality in common variable immunodeficiency. Data came from immunoSEQ multiplex PCR; TCRdb stores just in-frame clones and leaves some out. Listed for the sample are 35,000 to 50,000 clones, none seen a single time. The sample consisted of peripheral blood mononuclear cells. These receptors came from a person aged 18 to 70 in good health.

This clone was recorded many times. The CDR3 is cut off 3 residues early in the read; its end comes from the germline J gene. The V and J genes are TRBV6-1 and TRBJ1-2; D is unclear. V dropped 3 bases and J dropped 2 bases, with 4 bases sitting between them. The CDR3 has 12 amino acids. CDR1 and CDR2 (germline): MNHNS, SASEGT. Here the CDR3 reads CASSDLNYGYTF. The sequenced part of the CDR3 DNA is TGTGCCAGCAGTGACCTAAACTATGGC.

This clone was seen many times. The read is 3 residues too short to cover the CDR3 end, so that end is filled in from the germline J gene. The chain carries TRBV5-1 and TRBJ2-5; a possible D gene is TRBD2 (5 bases). This CDR3 contains 14 residues. V lost 1 base to trimming and J lost 1 base, with 8 bases between them. From germline, CDR1 is SGHRS and CDR2 YFSETQ. CDR3 bases read: TGCGCCAGCAGCTTGCACACTAGCCAAGAGACC. Encoded protein: CASSLHTSQET. The whole CDR3 region reads CASSLHTSQETQYF.

This clone has at least ten counts. The read halts 3 residues ahead of the CDR3 end, with the missing end drawn from the germline J gene. The V gene is TRBV19, the J gene TRBJ2-6, with D perhaps matching TRBD1 (6 bases). From germline, CDR1 is LNHDA and CDR2 SQIVND (reference sequence). This CDR3 contains 14 residues. Trimming removed 4 bases at V and 4 bases at J, with 8 bases between. The CDR3 bases that were read are TGTGCCAGTAGTACAGGGGTCGGGGCCAACGTC. It yields the protein CASSTGVGANV. The CDR3, in full, reads CASSTGVGANVLTF.

This clone was seen many times. The read terminates 3 residues ahead of where the CDR3 ends, so the germline J gene completes it. The chain couples TRBV20-1 to TRBJ2-7; D might be TRBD1 (5 bases). Trimming pared 6 bases from V and 3 bases from J, leaving 18 bases between. Germline loops: CDR1 DFQATT, CDR2 SNEGSKA (reference sequence). The CDR3 is 14 residues long. This CDR3 is CSAPNGRDYYEQYF. Partial CDR3 DNA: TGCAGTGCGCCCAACGGCAGGGATTACTACGAG.

This clone was counted ten times or more. The sequence runs out 3 residues before the end of the CDR3; the remainder is reconstructed from the germline J gene. The chain combines TRBV18 with TRBJ1-4, with D unresolved. The V and J ends lost 1 base and 2 bases respectively, with 5 bases between them. In germline, CDR1 is KGHSH, CDR2 LQKENI. The CDR3 contains 14 residues. Incomplete CDR3 DNA: TGTGCCAGCTCACCACGTCGGACTAATGAAAAA. Residues: CASSPRRTNEK. From start to end, the CDR3 is CASSPRRTNEKLFF.

This clone was counted at least ten times. Here the CDR3 reads CASTHQVESLFF. Partial CDR3 DNA: TGTGCCAGCACCCATCAGGTAGAATCG. The chain links TRBV28 to TRBJ2-2; D unresolved. The sequence runs out 3 residues before the end of the CDR3; the remainder is reconstructed from the germline J gene. The CDR3 loop spans 12 amino acids. Germline loops: CDR1 MDHEN, CDR2 SYDVKM.

This clone was seen many times. The read terminates 3 residues before the CDR3 end, so the remaining end is supplied by the germline J gene. This chain joins TRBV3-1 (or the pseudogene TRBV3-2) and TRBJ2-3; 9 positions agree with TRBD2. V shed 4 bases, J shed 3 bases, and the junction held 5 bases outside the gene matches. CDR3 length equals 15 residues. Per germline, CDR1 LGHDT and CDR2 YNNKEL (reference sequence). The sequenced CDR3 bases are TGTGCCAGCAGCCTTAGCGGGAGAGAAACAGATACG. Protein product: CASSLSGRETDT. Given in full, the CDR3 is CASSLSGRETDTQYF.

This clone was counted at least ten times. CDR3 residues: CASSLATGGQETQYF. The sequenced CDR3 bases are TGCGCCAGCAGCTTGGCGACAGGGGGGCAAGAGACC. The chain uses TRBV5-1 and TRBJ2-5; TRBD1 agrees at 9 bases. The read falls 3 residues short of the CDR3 end, and the missing part is taken from the germline J gene. The CDR3 has 15 amino acids. Germline CDR1 SGHRS, CDR2 YFSETQ. The V and J ends lost 0 bases and 2 bases, in that order; junction bases with no gene match: 2.

Remarks on this clone: The CDR3 end lies 3 residues beyond the end of the read and is filled in from the germline J gene. The J gene is TRBJ2-4, the V gene TRBV7-9, with TRBD2 identical over 11 bases. Trimming removed 5 bases from V and 5 bases from J; junction bases left unmatched: 5. CDR1 is SEHNR, CDR2 FQNEAQ, per germline (reference sequence). There are 15 residues in the CDR3. This CDR3 reads CASSPTGLAENIQYF. The sequenced CDR3 bases are TGTGCCAGCAGCCCAACGGGACTAGCGGAAAACATT.

This clone was seen ten or more times. The read comes to an end 3 residues before the CDR3 does, leaving the germline J gene to fill in the end. The gene calls are TRBV20-1 and TRBJ1-5; no clear D gene. Per the germline V gene, CDR1 is DFQATT and CDR2 is SNEGSKA (reference sequence). The V end was cut by 4 bases, the J end by 0 bases, with 4 bases between. The CDR3 covers 12 residues. Incomplete CDR3 DNA: TGCAGTGCTATACATAGCAATCAGCCC. As protein: CSAIHSNQP. The complete CDR3 protein is CSAIHSNQPQHF.

This clone was found many times. The CDR3 end falls 3 residues outside the read, so it is completed with the germline J gene. V and J are TRBV5-1 and TRBJ2-1; 14 positions agree with TRBD2. The CDR3 contains 15 residues. V shed 2 bases and J 9 bases; nucleotides not matched to a gene: 4. Looked up from germline, CDR1 is SGHRS and CDR2 is YFSETQ. CDR3 in amino acids: CASSLGGTSGSEQFF. CDR3 DNA (partial): TGCGCCAGCAGCTTAGGTGGGACTAGCGGGAGTGAG.

This clone was detected ten times or more. The sequence runs out 3 residues before the end of the CDR3; the remainder is reconstructed from the germline J gene. The rearrangement links TRBV20-1 to TRBJ2-3; 7 bases line up with TRBD2. Germline V gene lookup returns CDR1 DFQATT and CDR2 SNEGSKA (reference sequence). The V gene end was trimmed by 1 base and the J gene end by 4 bases; junction bases not matched to a gene: 14. The CDR3 loop spans 17 amino acids. The CDR3 bases that were read are TGCAGTGCTAGAGTCGGTCCTAGCGGAAGATATCCAGATACG. It specifies CSARVGPSGRYPDT. The entire CDR3 protein is CSARVGPSGRYPDTQYF.

This clone was seen repeatedly, ten times or more. With the read ending 3 residues before the CDR3 end, the germline J gene is used to fill in that end. The rearrangement uses TRBV11-2 and TRBJ2-5, with 7 bases aligning to TRBD1. The CDR3 is made up of 13 amino acids. CDR1 SGHAT and CDR2 FQNNGV come from the germline V gene. J lost 5 bases, V lost 6 bases, and 6 bases had no gene match. The sequenced part of the CDR3 DNA is TGTGCCAGCAGGAGACAGGGTAGGGAGACC. Protein sequence: CASRRQGRET. In full, the CDR3 is CASRRQGRETQYF. The variable domain in full, with the rest retrieved from reference TRBV11-2 and TRBJ2-5, is EAGVAQSPRYKIIEKRQSVAFWCNPISGHATLYWYQQILGQGPKLLIQFQNNGVVDDSQLPKDRFSAERLKGVDSTLKIQPAKLEDSAVYLCASRRQGRETQYFGPGTRLLVL.

In its sample, this clone was seen many times. The chain's CDR3 is CASSLTSRSTDTQYF. CDR3 bases read: TGTGCCAGCAGCTTAACTAGCAGGAGCACAGATACG. V is TRBV7-2 and J is TRBJ2-3, with D possibly matching TRBD2 (6 bases). Read data end 3 residues before the CDR3 end; the end is taken from the germline J gene. Trimming left V 2 bases short and J 0 bases short, with 9 bases between. CDR1 and CDR2 from the germline V gene are SGHTA and FQGNSA. CDR3 length: 15 amino acids. The full variable domain, completed using reference TRBV7-2 and TRBJ2-3, is GAGVSQSPSNKVTEKGKDVELRCDPISGHTALYWYRQSLGQGLEFLIYFQGNSAPDKSGLPSDRFSAERTGGSVSTLTIQRTQQEDSAVYLCASSLTSRSTDTQYFGPGTRLTVL.

Ten or more counts support this clone. The CDR3 end falls 3 residues outside the read, so it is completed with the germline J gene. V usage is TRBV6-1 and J usage is TRBJ2-7; 8 positions match TRBD1. CDR1 and CDR2 from the germline V gene are MNHNS and SASEGT. The CDR3 loop spans 15 amino acids. Germline trimming cut 3 bases from V and 3 bases from J; bases unmatched to any gene: 7. CDR3 bases read: TGTGCCAGCAGTGATCAGGACAGGGTTGGCTACGAG. Translating it yields CASSDQDRVGYE. The entire CDR3 reads CASSDQDRVGYEQYF.

In this sample, this clone turned up many times. The read halts 3 residues ahead of the CDR3 end, with the missing end drawn from the germline J gene. This chain uses TRBV29-1 with TRBJ2-7; D perhaps matches TRBD2 (5 bases). The CDR3 is 14 amino acids. Trimming removed 6 bases at V and 2 bases at J, with 17 bases between. Per germline, CDR1 SQVTM and CDR2 ANQGSEA. CDR3 bases read: TGCAGCGTCTTGGACTCATCGACCGCCTACGAG. It codes for CSVLDSSTAYE. The full CDR3 protein reads CSVLDSSTAYEQYF.

This clone was found a few times. Coverage ceases 3 residues before the CDR3 finishes, and the germline J gene fills in the end. The chain employs TRBV6-1 and TRBJ1-1; no clear D gene. The CDR3 is 15 residues long. Per germline, CDR1 MNHNS and CDR2 SASEGT. CDR3 DNA (partial): TGTGCCAGCAGTGAACTAGCGGGAGGGCAAGAGACC. Translation: CASSELAGGQET. The complete CDR3 reads CASSELAGGQETAFF.

This clone was observed at least ten times. The CDR3 end lies 3 residues beyond the end of the read and is filled in from the germline J gene. V is TRBV20-1 and J is TRBJ2-3; 7 bases match TRBD2. The J segment lost 1 base and the V segment lost 3 bases, leaving 4 bases of the junction unmatched. Germline V gives CDR1 DFQATT, CDR2 SNEGSKA (reference sequence). The CDR3 length is 14 residues. Partial CDR3 DNA: TGCAGTGCTAGCCCCCTAGCGGGCACAGATACG. Its translation is CSASPLAGTDT. The CDR3 in full is CSASPLAGTDTQYF.

This clone has a count of ten or more. The CDR3 is CSAGTSGSSSDTQYF. The CDR3 DNA, read in part, is TGCAGTGCTGGGACTAGCGGGAGCAGCTCAGATACG. The chain uses TRBV20-1 and TRBJ2-3; 14 bases line up with TRBD2. The read comes to an end 3 residues before the CDR3 does, leaving the germline J gene to fill in the end. The CDR3 has 15 residues. The germline V gene has CDR1 DFQATT and CDR2 SNEGSKA (reference sequence). V lost 5 bases to trimming and J lost 4 bases; unmatched junction nucleotides: 5.

In its sample, this clone was seen many times. With the read ending 3 residues before the CDR3 end, the germline J gene is used to fill in that end. This chain connects TRBV5-4 to TRBJ1-1, with TRBD1 matching over 8 bases. In germline, CDR1 is SGHNT, CDR2 YYREEE (reference sequence). V was pared by 4 bases and J by 4 bases, with 9 bases of the junction left unmatched. This CDR3 spans 15 amino acids. The CDR3 reads CASSTTGEGVTEAFF. The CDR3 DNA, read in part, is TGTGCCAGCAGCACGACAGGGGAGGGTGTCACTGAA. Together with reference TRBV5-4 and TRBJ1-1, the CDR3 gives the full variable domain: ETGVTQSPTHLIKTRGQQVTLRCSSQSGHNTVSWYQQALGQGPQFIFQYYREEENGRGNFPPRFSGLQFPNYSSELNVNALELDDSALYLCASSTTGEGVTEAFFGQGTRLTVV.

This clone was seen ten or more times. The sequenced fragment ends 3 residues before the CDR3 boundary, so the rest is inferred from the germline J gene. This chain uses TRBV2 with TRBJ1-4; 7 bases are a match to TRBD1. From germline, CDR1 is SNHLY and CDR2 FYNNEI. The CDR3 is 15 residues long. V was pared by 2 bases and J by 7 bases, with 7 bases of the junction left unmatched. CDR3 sequence reads: CASSEPQGQGEKLFF. The covered CDR3 bases are TGTGCCAGCAGTGAACCACAGGGGCAGGGTGAAAAA.

CDR3 protein: CASSFEHRNEKLFF. The CDR3 DNA, read in part, is TGCGCCAGCAGCTTTGAACATCGTAATGAAAAA. V usage is TRBV5-1 and J usage is TRBJ1-4; the D is unclear. The missing CDR3 end, 3 residues past where the read stops, is filled in from the germline J gene. V lost 2 bases, J lost 4 bases, and 9 bases lay in between. Germline V gene data show CDR1 as SGHRS and CDR2 as YFSETQ. This CDR3 is built from 14 residues.

This clone was seen at least ten times. The CDR3 goes on 3 residues after the read ends, and that part is filled in from the germline J gene. The genes are TRBV6-4 and TRBJ2-3; 9 nucleotides align to TRBD1. Losses at the gene ends were 6 bases for V and 3 bases for J; bases not matched to a gene: 10. The V gene's germline CDR1 is MRHNA and CDR2 SNTAGT. The CDR3 has 16 amino acids. The CDR3 reads CASSSGTGSATDTQYF. The DNA read from the CDR3 is TGTGCCAGCAGCTCCGGGACAGGGTCGGCTACAGATACG.